These 24 T cell receptor beta chains originate from one sample sequenced in a study of identical twins (TCRdb year 2016). Preparation of the library involved 5' RACE. The instrument given in TCRdb is Illumina HiSeq 2000. TCRdb itself trimmed the public reads at Q25 with fastp, ran MiXCR and retained productive beta chains. Rows matching on CDR3 protein sequence are summarized as one entry with the most common DNA and genes. The sample yields hundreds of thousands of distinct CDR3 sequences; less than 25% were counted once. In total, the top ten clones hold 4% to 5.5% of the sample. The same data also contributed to another study, on T cells expressing NK-cell markers.

Sequencing was carried out using PBMCs. The source of these receptors is a woman between 18 and 30 years old in good health.

The CDR3 DNA is TGTGCCAGCAGCTACGGTAGCTCCCCGGGTGAGACCCAGTACTTC. Amino acid sequence: CASSYGSSPGETQYF. V is TRBV7-9 and J is TRBJ2-5; D gene uncertain. Trimming cost V 4 bases and J 5 bases, with 17 bases left between them. There are 15 residues in the CDR3. Germline-derived CDR1 and CDR2 are SEHNR and FQNEAQ (reference sequence).

CDR3 residues: CASSPRTALLGQPQHF. CDR3 in DNA: TGTGCCAGCAGCCCCCGAACAGCCCTTCTAGGACAGCCCCAGCATTTT. V is TRBV3-1 and J is TRBJ1-5, with no clear D. The V and J ends lost 4 bases and 7 bases respectively, with 20 bases between them. The CDR3 sequence is 16 residues long. Per germline, CDR1 LGHDT and CDR2 YNNKEL (reference sequence).

The chain joins TRBV11-2 to TRBJ2-3; 12 bases match TRBD2. The CDR3 covers 17 residues. Per the germline V gene, CDR1 is SGHAT and CDR2 is FQNNGV. With V trimmed by 1 base and J by 4 bases, 6 bases remained unmatched. In nucleotides, the CDR3 is TGTGCCAGCAGCTTAGGAACTAGCGGGGGGATCGCAGATACGCAGTATTTT. Translation: CASSLGTSGGIADTQYF.

This clonotype was observed a few times. The J gene is TRBJ2-1, the V gene TRBV7-6; D is undetermined. Trimming stripped 5 bases from V and 0 bases from J, with 11 bases between. The V gene's germline CDR1 is SGHVS and CDR2 FNYEAQ. The CDR3 spans 15 residues. The CDR3 protein is CASSPTESSYNEQFF. The CDR3 nucleotides read TGTGCCAGCAGCCCCACGGAGAGCTCCTACAATGAGCAGTTCTTC. The entire variable domain, with the rest obtained from reference TRBV7-6 and TRBJ2-1, is as follows: GAGVSQSPRYKVTKRGQDVALRCDPISGHVSLYWYRQALGQGPEFLTYFNYEAQQDKSGLPNDRFSAERPEGSISTLTIQRTEQRDSAMYRCASSPTESSYNEQFFGPGTRLTVL.

This chain joins TRBV6-5 and TRBJ1-5, with D perhaps TRBD1 (5 bases). The CDR3 loop spans 14 amino acids. Germline assignment: CDR1 MNHEY and CDR2 SVGAGI. V dropped 4 bases and J dropped 6 bases, with 13 bases sitting between them. The DNA for the CDR3 is TGTGCCAGCAGTTTATCAGGGTTAGGTCAGCCCCAGCATTTT. Translation: CASSLSGLGQPQHF.

The chain uses TRBV24-1 and TRBJ2-3, with TRBD2 as a possible D gene (6 bases). Germline V lookup: CDR1 KGHDR, CDR2 SFDVKD. Trimming shortened V by 3 bases and J by 2 bases, and 14 bases separated the two germline ends. The CDR3 totals 16 residues. The CDR3 here is CATSDARRESTDTQYF. CDR3 bases: TGTGCCACCAGTGATGCCCGACGGGAGTCCACAGATACGCAGTATTTT.

The chain links TRBV20-1 to TRBJ2-5, with D maybe TRBD1 (5 bases). V lost 6 bases and J lost 2, with 13 bases in between. The CDR3 has 13 residues. Germline assignment: CDR1 DFQATT and CDR2 SNEGSKA (reference sequence). CDR3 residues: CSATSDSQETQYF. In nucleotides, the CDR3 is TGCAGTGCCACCTCTGACAGTCAAGAGACCCAGTACTTC.

The rearrangement uses TRBV11-1 and TRBJ2-1; 13 bases are a match to TRBD2. Germline CDR1 SGHAT, CDR2 FQDESV (reference sequence). The CDR3 loop spans 20 amino acids. The trim removed 4 bases at V and 0 bases at J, leaving 12 bases unmatched. The CDR3 DNA follows: TGTGCCAGCAGCTCCTCCCCGGGGACTAGCGGGAAGGGCTCCTACAATGAGCAGTTCTTC. Amino acids: CASSSSPGTSGKGSYNEQFF.

The V and J genes are TRBV27 and TRBJ1-2; D possibly corresponds to TRBD1 (6 bases). The ends were cut back, 4 bases at V and 4 bases at J, with 16 bases in the middle. Germline assignment: CDR1 MNHEY and CDR2 SMNVEV (reference sequence). The CDR3 spans 15 residues. Written as DNA, the CDR3 is TGTGCCAGCAGTTCCCCCGCAGGGGCCAGCTATGGCTACACCTTC. Protein: CASSSPAGASYGYTF.

In its sample, this clonotype was seen a few times. This chain links TRBV6-1 with TRBJ1-6, with 9 bases fitting TRBD1. Germline CDR1 is MNHNS and CDR2 is SASEGT. Trimming at V came to 5 bases and at J to 8 bases, leaving 4 bases not matched to a gene. The CDR3 runs to 14 residues. The DNA for the CDR3 is TGTGCCAGCAGTACGACAGGGGGATATTCACCCCTCCACTTT. It is translated as CASSTTGGYSPLHF.

This clonotype has a handful of counts. The chain recombines TRBV6-1 with TRBJ1-5; maybe TRBD1 (5 bases). CDR3 length equals 14 residues. The V end lost 6 bases, the J end lost 2 bases, and 11 bases lay between the germline ends. CDR1 is MNHNS and CDR2 is SASEGT in the germline V gene. CDR3 in amino acids: CASRPGLGNQPQHF. The CDR3 DNA sequence: TGTGCCAGCAGGCCGGGACTGGGCAATCAGCCCCAGCATTTT.

This clonotype was counted only a few times. V is TRBV20-1 and J is TRBJ2-7; 7 bases are a match to TRBD1. Germline V CDR1 and CDR2: DFQATT, SNEGSKA (reference sequence). J lost 2 bases, V lost 3 bases, and 7 bases had no gene match. The CDR3 consists of 14 residues. The CDR3 sequence: CSASEGAGTYEQYF. CDR3 in DNA: TGCAGTGCTAGCGAGGGGGCAGGCACCTACGAGCAGTACTTC.

This chain uses TRBV5-1 with TRBJ2-5; D not certain. There are 13 residues in the CDR3. Trimming took off 3 bases at V and 4 bases at J, with 10 bases between the two ends. Germline CDR1 SGHRS, CDR2 YFSETQ. The CDR3 DNA reads as TGCGCCAGCAGCTCTCAGGCCCGAGAGACCCAGTACTTC. Protein: CASSSQARETQYF.

The V call is TRBV12-3 or TRBV12-4, the J call TRBJ2-3; 7 nucleotides agree with TRBD1. V shed 6 bases, J shed 3 bases, and the junction held 3 bases outside the gene matches. The CDR3 totals 13 residues. The CDR3 spells CASRTTGTDTQYF. The CDR3 DNA follows: TGTGCCAGCAGGACGACAGGGACAGATACGCAGTATTTT.

This clonotype was seen a few times. The chain employs TRBV11-2 and TRBJ2-7; TRBD2 matches at 8 bases. The V and J ends lost 7 bases and 5 bases, in that order; junction bases with no gene match: 10. The CDR3 extends over 14 amino acids. Germline V lookup: CDR1 SGHAT, CDR2 FQNNGV. DNA for the CDR3: TGTGCCAGCACCCCGGGGAGCGGGAGACACGAGCAGTACTTC. Its protein product is CASTPGSGRHEQYF.

CDR3 nucleotides: TGCAGCGTTGAAACGCGATTTAGCGGGAGGGATGAGCAGTTCTTC. This translates into CSVETRFSGRDEQFF. The chain combines TRBV29-1 with TRBJ2-1; 11 bases are a match to TRBD2. CDR1 is SQVTM and CDR2 is ANQGSEA in the germline V gene. The CDR3 is 15 residues long. V dropped 2 bases and J dropped 8; count of bases not matched to a gene: 8.

Details on this clonotype: It may be a read error: a sequence one base away is much more abundant. The gene calls are TRBV7-9 and TRBJ2-3, with D unresolved. Trimming stripped 3 bases from V and 7 bases from J, with 5 bases between. CDR3 length: 11 residues. Germline V CDR1 and CDR2: SEHNR, FQNEAQ (reference sequence). As DNA, the CDR3 is TGTGCCAGCAGCTTGTTAAATACGCAGTATTTT. Encoded protein: CASSLLNTQYF. Looking up the rest from reference TRBV7-9 and TRBJ2-3 gives the full variable domain: DTGVSQNPRHKITKRGQNVTFRCDPISEHNRLYWYRQTLGQGPEFLTYFQNEAQLEKSRLLSDRFSAERPKGSFSTLEIQRTEQGDSAMYLCASSLLNTQYFGPGTRLTVL.

There are a few counts of this clonotype. The chain is built from TRBV9 and TRBJ2-7, with 7 bases fitting TRBD2. Germline loops: CDR1 SGDLS, CDR2 YYNGEE. Trimming took 5 bases from V and 2 from J; bases not matched to a gene: 13. The CDR3 is 16 residues long. The CDR3 loop reads CASSMGGVMGTYEQYF. The CDR3 DNA reads TGTGCCAGCAGTATGGGAGGGGTAATGGGGACCTACGAGCAGTACTTC.

The chain is built from TRBV5-6 and TRBJ2-7; no definite D call. From germline, CDR1 is SGHDT and CDR2 YYEEEE. The CDR3 is made up of 13 amino acids. The V end was cut by 3 bases, the J end by 3 bases, with 10 bases between. Written as DNA, the CDR3 is TGTGCCAGCAGCTCCGGGCTGTTCTACGAGCAGTACTTC. Translating gives CASSSGLFYEQYF.

This rearrangement joins TRBV20-1 to TRBJ1-1; maybe TRBD1 (5 bases). Trimming stripped 6 bases from V and 0 bases from J, with 11 bases between. The CDR3 spans 13 residues. Germline-derived CDR1 and CDR2 are DFQATT and SNEGSKA (reference sequence). The CDR3 coding sequence is TGCAGTGCCGCGGGGGTGCTGAACACTGAAGCTTTCTTT. It specifies CSAAGVLNTEAFF.

This clonotype was seen a few times. The chain uses TRBV12-3 or TRBV12-4 and TRBJ1-5; D gene ambiguous. V was cut by 7 bases and J by 2 bases, with 12 bases left in between. The CDR3 has 14 residues. The CDR3 spells CASTLGVGNQPQHF. The CDR3 nucleotides are TGTGCCAGCACATTAGGAGTTGGCAATCAGCCCCAGCATTTT.

This chain uses TRBV14 with TRBJ2-5, with TRBD1 matching over 9 bases. V lost 0 bases, J lost 4 bases, and 6 bases stayed unmatched. The germline gives CDR1 SGHDN, CDR2 FVKESK. The CDR3 loop spans 16 amino acids. The CDR3: CASSQDLDRGRETQYF. CDR3 coding DNA: TGTGCCAGCAGCCAAGATCTGGACAGGGGAAGAGAGACCCAGTACTTC.

This clonotype was counted a few times. The chain couples TRBV24-1 to TRBJ1-2; maybe TRBD1 (5 bases). Per the germline V gene, CDR1 is KGHDR and CDR2 is SFDVKD. Trimming removed 2 bases from V and 8 bases from J, with 11 bases in between. CDR3 length: 13 residues. The DNA for the CDR3 is TGTGCCACCAGTGATTCCCGGGGGAGCGGCTACACCTTC. As protein: CATSDSRGSGYTF.

The rearrangement links TRBV5-1 to TRBJ2-1, with TRBD2 identical over 12 bases. CDR3 length: 16 residues. The germline V gene encodes CDR1 SGHRS and CDR2 YFSETQ. Germline trimming cut 4 bases from V and 7 bases from J; bases unmatched to any gene: 9. Here the CDR3 DNA reads TGCGCCAGCAGCGTAAGGACTAGCGGGGAACTTAATGAGCAGTTCTTC. It translates to CASSVRTSGELNEQFF.